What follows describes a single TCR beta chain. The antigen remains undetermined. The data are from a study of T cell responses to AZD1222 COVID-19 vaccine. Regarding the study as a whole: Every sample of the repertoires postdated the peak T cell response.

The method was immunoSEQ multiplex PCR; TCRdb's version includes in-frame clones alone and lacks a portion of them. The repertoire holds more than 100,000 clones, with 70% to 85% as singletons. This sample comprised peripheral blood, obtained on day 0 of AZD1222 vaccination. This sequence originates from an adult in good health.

The CDR3 here is CASSPPTESLWGYTF. CDR3 in DNA: TGTGCCAGCAGCCCGCCCACAGAGTCCCTATGGGGCTACACCTTC. V is TRBV11-2 and J is TRBJ1-2, with unresolved D. The CDR3 has 15 amino acids. The V end was cut by 5 bases, the J end by 8 bases, with 21 bases between. Germline values: CDR1 SGHAT, CDR2 FQNNGV.